The source of this T cell receptor beta chain is a study of cytomegalovirus exposure and HLA in healthy donors. Across the whole study: A data release that came early held about 89 million unique TCRs from HLA-typed donors.

The PCR used 60 Vbeta and 13 Jbeta primers. Sequencing was performed with immunoSEQ multiplex PCR; in TCRdb, only in-frame clones are kept and a portion is missing. In the table there are about 140,000 clones, roughly four fifths of which are singletons. Concerning this clone itself: What it recognizes is unknown.

Whole-study results and caveats: Beyond CMV serostatus, there was no information to go on about immune exposure. Associated with cytomegalovirus, according to the listing, were 150 to 200 TCR beta chains. The study found most TCR sequences rare, yet found some public TCRs in many donors.

The CDR3 spans 14 residues. Trimming removed 5 bases from V and 4 bases from J; junction bases left unmatched: 5. The germline V gene encodes CDR1 LNHNV and CDR2 YYDKDF (reference sequence). The sample taken for sequencing was PBMCs. This chain connects TRBV15 to TRBJ1-2; 9 nucleotides match TRBD1. The sequence was collected from a woman aged 60 to 75 in good health and CMV-seropositive. The DNA of the CDR3 is TGTGCCACCAGCGGCACGGACAGGGGCTATGGCTACACCTTC. Protein sequence: CATSGTDRGYGYTF.